The subject of this entry is one T cell receptor (beta chain). This sample stems from a study of cytomegalovirus exposure and HLA in healthy donors. Germline V gene data show CDR1 as SGHRS and CDR2 as YFSETQ. Trimming took 4 bases from V and 5 from J; bases not matched to a gene: 5. This CDR3 is built from 14 residues. In the PCR, 60 Vbeta and 13 Jbeta primers were used. The repertoire was sequenced with immunoSEQ multiplex PCR; TCRdb's copy has only in-frame clones and lacks some. The repertoire holds approximately 110,000 clones, roughly 73% seen once, with approximately 4.3% in the top ten. The rearrangement uses TRBV5-1 and TRBJ2-5; 10 bases fit TRBD1. Input material: PBMCs. The TCR sequence derives from a man in his fifties or sixties in good health and CMV-seropositive. CDR3 region: CASSIGQGEETQYF. DNA for the CDR3: TGCGCCAGCAGCATCGGACAGGGGGAGGAGACCCAGTACTTC. Full variable domain (missing parts from reference TRBV5-1 and TRBJ2-5): KAGVTQTPRYLIKTRGQQVTLSCSPISGHRSVSWYQQTPGQGLQFLFEYFSETQRNKGNFPGRFSGRQFSNSRSEMNVSTLELGDSALYLCASSIGQGEETQYFGPGTRLLVL.